This TCR beta chain appears in the sequencing data of a study of technical replicates of blood from several donors (dated 2017 in TCRdb). The protocol used for the library was the immunoSEQ multiplex PCR assay. Imported from immuneACCESS, the table was reduced by TCRdb to in-frame sequences with V and J called. These copies leave out some clones; in studies compared against another copy, an unresolved V gene accounts for under half, and the cause of the remainder is not known. This sample is represented by about 80,000 clones; roughly 90% of them were singletons. The ten largest clones represent under 0.5% of the sample. The CDR3 numbers 13 residues from cysteine through phenylalanine. CDR3 DNA only is kept here, 39 bases in frame from base 1. Reading the germline V gene gives CDR1 SNHLY and CDR2 FYNNEI. The trim is 9 bases for V and 2 bases for J, with a gap of 14 bases between the germline ends.

Details on this clone: The target of this receptor is not known. Within one base of it there is no much larger clone, and no base qualities were kept.

The source material was T cells isolated from PBMCs. The receptor was isolated from a human donor in good health. The V and J segments used are TRBV2 and TRBJ2-7; possibly the D gene is TRBD1, per 5 matching bases. The CDR3 has the sequence CARYRLPTYEQYF. The DNA is as follows: TGTGCCAGATACAGGTTACCTACCTACGAGCAGTACTTC.